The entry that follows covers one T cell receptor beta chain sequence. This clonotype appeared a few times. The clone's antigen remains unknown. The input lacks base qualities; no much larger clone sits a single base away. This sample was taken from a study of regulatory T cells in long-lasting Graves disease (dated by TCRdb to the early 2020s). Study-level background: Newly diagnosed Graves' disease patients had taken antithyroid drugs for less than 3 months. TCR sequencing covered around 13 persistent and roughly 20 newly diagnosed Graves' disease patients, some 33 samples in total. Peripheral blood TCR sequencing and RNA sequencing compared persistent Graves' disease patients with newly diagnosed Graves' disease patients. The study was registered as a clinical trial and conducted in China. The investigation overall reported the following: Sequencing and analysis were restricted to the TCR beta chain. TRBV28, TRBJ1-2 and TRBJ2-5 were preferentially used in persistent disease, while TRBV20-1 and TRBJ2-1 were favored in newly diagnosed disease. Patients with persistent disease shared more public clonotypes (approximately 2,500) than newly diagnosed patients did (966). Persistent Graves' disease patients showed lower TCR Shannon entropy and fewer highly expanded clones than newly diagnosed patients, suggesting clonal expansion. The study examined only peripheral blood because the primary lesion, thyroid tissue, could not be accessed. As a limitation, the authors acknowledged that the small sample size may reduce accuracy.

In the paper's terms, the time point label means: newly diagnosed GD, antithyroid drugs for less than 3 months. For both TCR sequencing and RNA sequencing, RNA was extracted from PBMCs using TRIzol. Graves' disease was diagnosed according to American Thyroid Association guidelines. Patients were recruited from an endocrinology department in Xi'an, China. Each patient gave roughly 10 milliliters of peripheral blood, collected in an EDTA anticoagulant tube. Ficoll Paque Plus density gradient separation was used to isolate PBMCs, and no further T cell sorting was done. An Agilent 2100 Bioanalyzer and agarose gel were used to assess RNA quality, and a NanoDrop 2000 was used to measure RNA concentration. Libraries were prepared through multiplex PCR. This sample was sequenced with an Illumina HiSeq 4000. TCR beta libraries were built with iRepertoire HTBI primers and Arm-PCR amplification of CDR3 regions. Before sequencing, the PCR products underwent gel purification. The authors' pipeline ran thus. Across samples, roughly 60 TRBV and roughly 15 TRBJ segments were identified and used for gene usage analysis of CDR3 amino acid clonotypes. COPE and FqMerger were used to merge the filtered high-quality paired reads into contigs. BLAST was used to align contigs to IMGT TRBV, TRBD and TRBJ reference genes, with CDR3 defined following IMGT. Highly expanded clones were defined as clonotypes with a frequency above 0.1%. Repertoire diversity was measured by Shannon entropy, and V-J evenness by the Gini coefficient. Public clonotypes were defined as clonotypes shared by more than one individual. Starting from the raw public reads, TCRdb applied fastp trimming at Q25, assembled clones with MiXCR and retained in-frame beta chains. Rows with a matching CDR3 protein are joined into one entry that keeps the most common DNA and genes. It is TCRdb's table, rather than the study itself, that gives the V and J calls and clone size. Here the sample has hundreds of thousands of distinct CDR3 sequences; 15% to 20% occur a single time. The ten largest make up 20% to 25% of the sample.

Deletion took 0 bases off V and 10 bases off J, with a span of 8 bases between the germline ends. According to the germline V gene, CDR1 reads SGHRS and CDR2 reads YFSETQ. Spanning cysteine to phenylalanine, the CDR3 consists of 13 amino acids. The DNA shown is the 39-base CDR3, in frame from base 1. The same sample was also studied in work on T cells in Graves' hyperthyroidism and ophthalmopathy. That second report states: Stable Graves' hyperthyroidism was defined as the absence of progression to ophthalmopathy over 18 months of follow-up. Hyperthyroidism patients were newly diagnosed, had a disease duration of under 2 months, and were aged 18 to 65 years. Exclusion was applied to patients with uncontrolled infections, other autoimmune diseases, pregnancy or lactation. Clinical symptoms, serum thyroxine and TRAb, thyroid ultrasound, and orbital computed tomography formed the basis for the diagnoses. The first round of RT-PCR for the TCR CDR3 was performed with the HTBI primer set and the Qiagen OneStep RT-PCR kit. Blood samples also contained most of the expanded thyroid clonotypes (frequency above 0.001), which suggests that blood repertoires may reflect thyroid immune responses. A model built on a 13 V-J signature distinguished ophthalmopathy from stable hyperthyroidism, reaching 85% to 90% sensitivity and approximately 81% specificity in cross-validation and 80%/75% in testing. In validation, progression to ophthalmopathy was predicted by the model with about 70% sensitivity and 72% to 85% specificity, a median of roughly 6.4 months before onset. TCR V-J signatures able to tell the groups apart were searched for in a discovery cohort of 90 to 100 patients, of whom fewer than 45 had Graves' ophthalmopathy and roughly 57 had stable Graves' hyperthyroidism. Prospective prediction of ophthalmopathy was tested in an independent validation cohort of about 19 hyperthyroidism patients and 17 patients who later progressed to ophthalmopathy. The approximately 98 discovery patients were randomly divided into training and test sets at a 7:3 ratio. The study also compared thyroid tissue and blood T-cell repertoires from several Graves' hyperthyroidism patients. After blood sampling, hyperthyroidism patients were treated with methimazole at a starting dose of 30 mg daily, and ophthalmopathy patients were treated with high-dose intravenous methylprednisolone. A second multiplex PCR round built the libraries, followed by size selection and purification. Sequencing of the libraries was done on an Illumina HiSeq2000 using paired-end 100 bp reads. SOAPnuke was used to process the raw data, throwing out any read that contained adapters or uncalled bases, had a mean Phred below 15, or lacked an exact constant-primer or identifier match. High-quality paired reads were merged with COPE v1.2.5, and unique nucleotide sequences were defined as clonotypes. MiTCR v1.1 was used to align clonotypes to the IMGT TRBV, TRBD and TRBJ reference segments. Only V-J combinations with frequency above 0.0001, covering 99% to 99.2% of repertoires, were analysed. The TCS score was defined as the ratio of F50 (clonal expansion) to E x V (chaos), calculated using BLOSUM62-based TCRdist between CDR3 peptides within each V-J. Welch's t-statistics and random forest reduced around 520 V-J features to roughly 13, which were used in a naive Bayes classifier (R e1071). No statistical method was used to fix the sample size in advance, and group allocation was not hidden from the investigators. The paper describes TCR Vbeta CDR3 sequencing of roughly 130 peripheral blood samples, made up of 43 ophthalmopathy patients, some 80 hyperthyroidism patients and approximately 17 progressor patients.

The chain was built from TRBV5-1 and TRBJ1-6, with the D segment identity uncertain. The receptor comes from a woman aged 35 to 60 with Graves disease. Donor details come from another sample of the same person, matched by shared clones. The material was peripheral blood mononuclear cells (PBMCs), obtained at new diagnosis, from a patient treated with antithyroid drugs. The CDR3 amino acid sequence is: CASSLESLSPLHF. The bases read TGCGCCAGCAGCTTGGAGTCGTTATCACCCCTCCACTTT.